The 29 T cell receptor beta chains below come from one sample, sequenced in a study of cytomegalovirus exposure and HLA in healthy donors. Primers for the PCR totalled 60 Vbeta and 13 Jbeta. Libraries were prepared by immunoSEQ multiplex PCR; TCRdb keeps only in-frame clonotypes and omits some of them. Among fewer than 150,000 clones listed, under 85% were seen once. Sequenced material: PBMCs. The receptor source for this set is a man between 25 and 39 years old in good health and CMV-seronegative.

V and J are TRBV28 and TRBJ2-2, with a tentative D call TRBD2 (7 bases). CDR1 and CDR2 (germline): MDHEN, SYDVKM. The length of the CDR3 is 15 residues. V was clipped by 7 bases and J by 4 bases, with 16 bases between them. In DNA, the CDR3 is TGTGCCAGCACGGCATGGGGGGGCAGCACCGGGGAGCTGTTTTTT. Its translation is CASTAWGGSTGELFF.

V usage is TRBV2 and J usage is TRBJ1-2, with TRBD1 matching over 7 bases. This CDR3 contains 15 residues. Germline V gives CDR1 SNHLY, CDR2 FYNNEI. The ends lost 5 bases at V and 4 bases at J; junction bases unmatched: 10. The CDR3 is CASSIFATGIYGYTF. Written as DNA, the CDR3 is TGTGCCAGCAGTATTTTCGCGACAGGGATCTATGGCTACACCTTC.

This chain connects TRBV27 to TRBJ2-7, with 7 positions matching TRBD1. From germline, CDR1 is MNHEY and CDR2 SMNVEV (reference sequence). The CDR3 extends over 13 amino acids. J lost 3 bases, V lost 5 bases, and 4 bases had no gene match. The CDR3 spells CASSTRDSYEQYF. The DNA of the CDR3 is TGTGCCAGCAGTACACGGGACAGCTACGAGCAGTACTTC.

The rearrangement uses TRBV5-1 and TRBJ2-3; TRBD1 might be the D (7 bases). The CDR3 covers 18 residues. The ends were cut back, 5 bases at V and 0 bases at J, with 22 bases in the middle. The germline V gene has CDR1 SGHRS and CDR2 YFSETQ. The CDR3 DNA reads as TGCGCCAGCAGTACGGGGGACAGCTATGACCTTAGCACAGATACGCAGTATTTT. Translating it yields CASSTGDSYDLSTDTQYF. The entire variable domain, with the rest obtained from reference TRBV5-1 and TRBJ2-3, is as follows: KAGVTQTPRYLIKTRGQQVTLSCSPISGHRSVSWYQQTPGQGLQFLFEYFSETQRNKGNFPGRFSGRQFSNSRSEMNVSTLELGDSALYLCASSTGDSYDLSTDTQYFGPGTRLTVL.

This clone was detected only once. The rearrangement joins TRBV25-1 to TRBJ2-6, with TRBD1 as a possible D gene (6 bases). The germline CDR1 and CDR2 sequences are MGHDK and SYGVNS. V was pared by 3 bases and J by 0 bases, with 15 bases between. The CDR3 is 18 residues long. The CDR3 coding sequence is TGTGCCAGCAGTGACTCTCCCGGGACAAACTCTGGGGCCAACGTCCTGACTTTC. This gives the protein CASSDSPGTNSGANVLTF.

The chain links TRBV28 to TRBJ1-3; TRBD1 aligns across 7 bases. V lost 5 bases, J lost 4 bases, and 8 bases stayed unmatched. The CDR3 consists of 15 residues. Germline V CDR1 and CDR2: MDHEN, SYDVKM. This CDR3 is CASSGGTASGNTIYF. As DNA, the CDR3 is TGTGCCAGCAGTGGAGGGACAGCCTCGGGAAACACCATATATTTT. Based on the CDR3 plus reference TRBV28 and TRBJ1-3, the full variable domain is DVKVTQSSRYLVKRTGEKVFLECVQDMDHENMFWYRQDPGLGLRLIYFSYDVKMKEKGDIPEGYSVSREKKERFSLILESASTNQTSMYLCASSGGTASGNTIYFGEGSWLTVV.

The chain combines TRBV23-1 with TRBJ1-5; D is uncertain. TRBV23-1 is an open reading frame, and its role is uncertain. The CDR3 is made up of 16 amino acids. V was cut by 0 bases and J by 2 bases, with 11 bases left in between. This chain's CDR3 is CASSQSLHGGNQPQHF. CDR3 nucleotides: TGCGCCAGCAGTCAATCCCTTCACGGGGGCAATCAGCCCCAGCATTTT.

In this sample, this clone turned up once. The gene calls are TRBV4-3 and TRBJ1-6; 8 bases match TRBD1. The V gene end was trimmed by 0 bases and the J gene end by 8 bases; junction bases not matched to a gene: 6. The CDR3 totals 16 residues. The germline gives CDR1 LGHNA, CDR2 YSLEER. The CDR3 is CASSQEGDRGHSPLHF. The CDR3 nucleotides read TGCGCCAGCAGCCAAGAAGGTGACAGGGGTCATTCACCCCTCCACTTT.

This chain uses TRBV5-1 with TRBJ2-7, with TRBD2 identical over 10 bases. The CDR3 totals 15 residues. CDR1 and CDR2 (germline): SGHRS, YFSETQ. Trimming cost V 5 bases and J 7 bases; bases outside gene matches: 12. The CDR3 DNA reads TGCGCCAGCAGTACTACTAGCGGGGCTGTTGGGGAGCAGTACTTC. Its protein product is CASSTTSGAVGEQYF. The full variable domain, in which reference TRBV5-1 and TRBJ2-7 provide the parts outside the CDR3, is KAGVTQTPRYLIKTRGQQVTLSCSPISGHRSVSWYQQTPGQGLQFLFEYFSETQRNKGNFPGRFSGRQFSNSRSEMNVSTLELGDSALYLCASSTTSGAVGEQYFGPGTRLTVT.

In this sample, this clone turned up once. This rearrangement joins TRBV29-1 to TRBJ1-1; weak D call: TRBD1 (5 bases). This CDR3 is 12 amino acids long. V lost 2 bases to trimming and J lost 6 bases, with 10 bases between them. Germline CDR1 and CDR2: SQVTM and ANQGSEA. The CDR3 bases are TGCAGCGTTGAACTTCAGGGTGCTGAAGCTTTCTTT. Residues: CSVELQGAEAFF.

V usage is TRBV6-4 and J usage is TRBJ2-1; maybe TRBD1 (5 bases). This CDR3 contains 15 residues. Trimming took off 3 bases at V and 2 bases at J, with 11 bases between the two ends. Germline assignment: CDR1 MRHNA and CDR2 SNTAGT. The DNA for the CDR3 is TGTGCCAGCAGTGAGGACCTAGGGGCCTACAATGAGCAGTTCTTC. Its translation is CASSEDLGAYNEQFF.

The rearrangement uses TRBV4-2 and TRBJ2-7, with D perhaps matching TRBD2 (6 bases). The CDR3 spans 13 residues. Trimming left V 3 bases short and J 3 bases short, with 9 bases between. Germline CDR1 reads LGHNA; CDR2 reads YNFKEQ. CDR3 in DNA: TGTGCCAGCAGCCAGGGACTTAACTACGAGCAGTACTTC. The encoded protein is CASSQGLNYEQYF.

The V call is TRBV7-8, the J call TRBJ2-7, with a weak D call TRBD1 (6 bases). CDR3 length equals 11 residues. Trimming removed 8 bases at V and 5 bases at J, with 10 bases between. Germline CDR1 and CDR2: SGHVS and FQNEAQ. CDR3 nucleotides: TGTGCCAGCGGACACAGGGACGAGCAGTACTTC. This translates into CASGHRDEQYF. The full variable domain, completed using reference TRBV7-8 and TRBJ2-7, is GAGVSQSPRYKVAKRGQDVALRCDPISGHVSLFWYQQALGQGPEFLTYFQNEAQLDKSGLPSDRFFAERPEGSVSTLKIQRTQQEDSAVYLCASGHRDEQYFGPGTRLTVT.

The chain recombines TRBV29-1 with TRBJ2-1; TRBD2 agrees at 10 bases. After removal of 6 bases from V and 9 bases from J, the junction contained 5 bases not matched to a gene. Germline lookup yields CDR1 SQVTM and CDR2 ANQGSEA. CDR3 size: 12 residues. The CDR3 here is CSVRPSGGEQFF. The CDR3 DNA follows: TGCAGCGTACGACCTAGCGGGGGTGAGCAGTTCTTC.

The chain has TRBV7-2 and TRBJ2-2; 13 nucleotides align to TRBD2. CDR3 size: 17 residues. Trimming took 5 bases from V and 1 from J; bases not matched to a gene: 4. Germline V CDR1 and CDR2: SGHTA, FQGNSA. CDR3: CASSQRTSGRNTGELFF. CDR3 DNA sequence: TGTGCCAGCAGCCAACGGACTAGCGGGAGGAACACCGGGGAGCTGTTTTTT.

The rearrangement joins TRBV5-4 to TRBJ2-7, with TRBD1 matching over 9 bases. CDR3 length: 15 residues. V lost 4 bases and J lost 4; bases outside the gene matches: 9. CDR1 and CDR2 from the germline V gene are SGHNT and YYREEE (reference sequence). CDR3 DNA sequence: TGTGCCAGCAGCAGATTAGGACAGGGGAAATACGAGCAGTACTTC. It encodes CASSRLGQGKYEQYF.

Here the CDR3 reads CASSEAGTANTEAFF. The CDR3 coding sequence is TGTGCCAGCAGTGAAGCCGGGACAGCGAACACTGAAGCTTTCTTT. The V call is TRBV6-1, the J call TRBJ1-1; 7 nucleotides line up with TRBD1. The CDR3 runs 15 residues. V shed 0 bases and J 1 base; nucleotides not matched to a gene: 2. CDR1 and CDR2 (germline): MNHNS, SASEGT.

CDR3 sequence reads: CASSEVQGQETQYF. CDR3 in DNA: TGCGCCAGCAGTGAGGTCCAGGGGCAGGAGACCCAGTACTTC. This chain uses TRBV10-1 with TRBJ2-5; a weak D match, TRBD1 (6 bases). Trimming took 2 bases from V and 5 from J, leaving 12 bases between them. The CDR3 has 14 amino acids. Germline V CDR1 and CDR2: WNHNN, SYGVQD (reference sequence).

This chain links TRBV11-3 with TRBJ2-7, with TRBD1 identical over 9 bases. Germline V gene sequence: CDR1 SGHNT, CDR2 YENEEA. Trimming took 5 bases from V and 6 from J; bases not matched to a gene: 8. This CDR3 comprises 14 residues. The CDR3, as DNA: TGTGCCAGCAGCACGGGACAGGGAGTAGGCGAGCAGTACTTC. It translates to CASSTGQGVGEQYF.

V gene TRBV4-1 combines with J gene TRBJ2-7; 7 bases fit TRBD1. This CDR3 region has 15 residues. Germline assignment: CDR1 MGHRA and CDR2 YSYEKL. J gave up 4 bases and V 0 bases, and 6 bases lay outside the gene matches. The CDR3 nucleotides read TGCGCCAGCAGCCAAGATGAGGGGGCGCTTTACGAGCAGTACTTC. This sequence encodes CASSQDEGALYEQYF.

Only a few counts were recorded for this clone. J is TRBJ1-1 and V is TRBV7-9, with 7 bases matching TRBD1. Germline V gene data show CDR1 as SEHNR and CDR2 as FQNEAQ (reference sequence). Trimming removed 2 bases from V and 1 base from J; junction bases left unmatched: 10. This CDR3 is built from 17 residues. This CDR3 is CASSLRRRTGENTEAFF. CDR3 in DNA: TGTGCCAGCAGCTTACGGCGCCGCACAGGGGAGAACACTGAAGCTTTCTTT.

V is TRBV9 and J is TRBJ2-6, with 8 bases fitting TRBD1. Germline V gene lookup returns CDR1 SGDLS and CDR2 YYNGEE. The CDR3 is made up of 14 amino acids. The trim removed 6 bases at V and 4 bases at J, leaving 3 bases unmatched. CDR3 in DNA: TGTGCCAGCACGGACAGGGCCGGGGCCAACGTCCTGACTTTC. Its translation is CASTDRAGANVLTF.

Only one count was recorded for this clone. V is TRBV12-5 and J is TRBJ2-1; 7 bases match TRBD1. With 5 bases clipped from V and 7 bases from J, the junction kept 17 bases outside the gene matches. This CDR3 is 17 amino acids long. Germline assignment: CDR1 LGHNT and CDR2 FRNRAP. CDR3: CASGITYVGTANNEQFF. DNA of the CDR3: TGTGCTAGTGGTATTACCTACGTAGGGACAGCCAATAATGAGCAGTTCTTC.

The V call is TRBV28, the J call TRBJ2-7; 13 bases are shared with TRBD2. The junction had 15 bases not matched to a gene; V was cut back by 6 bases and J by 4 bases. The V gene's germline CDR1 is MDHEN and CDR2 SYDVKM. The CDR3 has 18 residues. This chain's CDR3 is CASRGGLAGFRSSYEQYF. Written as DNA, the CDR3 is TGTGCCAGCAGGGGGGGACTAGCGGGATTCCGGTCGTCGTACGAGCAGTACTTC.

In the case of this clone: It may be a read error: a sequence one base away is much more abundant. The CDR3 region is CVWSAEMTGQAFF. The CDR3 DNA reads as TGTGTCTGGAGTGCCGAGATGACAGGGCAAGCTTTCTTT. The chain recombines TRBV30 with TRBJ1-1; 7 positions match TRBD1. Per the germline V gene, CDR1 is GTSNPN and CDR2 is SVGIG (reference sequence). The CDR3 is made up of 13 amino acids. Drawing the rest from reference TRBV30 and TRBJ1-1, the complete variable domain is SQTIHQWPATLVQPVGSPLSLECTVEGTSNPNLYWYRQAAGRGLQLLFYSVGIGQISSEVPQNLSASRPQDRQFILSSKKLLLSDSGFYLCVWSAEMTGQAFFGQGTRLTVV.

This clone has just one count. The genes are TRBV6-6 and TRBJ2-2; 9 bases align to TRBD1. V dropped 8 bases and J dropped 5; count of bases not matched to a gene: 6. The CDR3 is 14 residues long. Germline V lookup: CDR1 MNHNY, CDR2 SVGAGI (reference sequence). The CDR3 region has the DNA TGTGCCAGCGCACGGGACAGGGAGACCGGGGAGCTGTTTTTT. Translating gives CASARDRETGELFF.

The V gene is TRBV7-8, the J gene TRBJ1-3; weak D call: TRBD1 (5 bases). Germline CDR1 and CDR2: SGHVS and FQNEAQ. The ends were cut back, 3 bases at V and 0 bases at J, with 12 bases in the middle. The CDR3 is 16 amino acids. CDR3 in amino acids: CASSLGRTISGNTIYF. CDR3 DNA sequence: TGTGCCAGCAGCTTGGGACGGACTATCTCTGGAAACACCATATATTTT.

This chain uses TRBV11-2 with TRBJ1-4, with D maybe TRBD1 (6 bases). V shed 1 base and J shed 8 bases, with 14 bases lying between them. The length of the CDR3 is 15 residues. Germline V CDR1 and CDR2: SGHAT, FQNNGV. CDR3 nucleotide sequence: TGTGCCAGCAGCTTAGGAGGGGGACAAACGGAAAAACTGTTTTTT. Protein: CASSLGGGQTEKLFF.

V usage is TRBV4-2 and J usage is TRBJ2-2; the D gene is possibly TRBD1 (5 bases). The CDR3 loop spans 16 amino acids. Trimming removed 0 bases from V and 2 bases from J, with 10 bases in between. Per germline, CDR1 LGHNA and CDR2 YNFKEQ. CDR3 coding DNA: TGTGCCAGCAGCCAAGAGAAGGGGTATAACACCGGGGAGCTGTTTTTT. It encodes CASSQEKGYNTGELFF.